This T cell receptor (beta chain) was observed in a study of early T cells in non-severe SARS-CoV-2 infection. V shed 1 base and J shed 1 base, with 10 bases lying between them. Germline CDR1 reads LNHNV; CDR2 reads YYDKDF (reference sequence). The CDR3 is 15 residues long. This clonotype was picked up many times. TCRdb passed the 5' RACE reads through MiXCR, listing each CDR3 protein once. This sample yields about 64,000 distinct CDR3 sequences, of which over 4.5% are seen a single time; 4.5% to 5.5% belongs to the top ten. The material sequenced was whole blood. The V gene is TRBV15, the J gene TRBJ1-1; tentative D call: TRBD1 (6 bases). The sequence was collected from an adult who was a healthcare worker with PCR-confirmed SARS-CoV-2 infection or an uninfected control (not recorded which). The CDR3 here is CATSRAGAKNTEAFF. CDR3 sequence (DNA): TGTGCCACCAGCAGAGCGGGGGCCAAGAACACTGAAGCTTTCTTT.